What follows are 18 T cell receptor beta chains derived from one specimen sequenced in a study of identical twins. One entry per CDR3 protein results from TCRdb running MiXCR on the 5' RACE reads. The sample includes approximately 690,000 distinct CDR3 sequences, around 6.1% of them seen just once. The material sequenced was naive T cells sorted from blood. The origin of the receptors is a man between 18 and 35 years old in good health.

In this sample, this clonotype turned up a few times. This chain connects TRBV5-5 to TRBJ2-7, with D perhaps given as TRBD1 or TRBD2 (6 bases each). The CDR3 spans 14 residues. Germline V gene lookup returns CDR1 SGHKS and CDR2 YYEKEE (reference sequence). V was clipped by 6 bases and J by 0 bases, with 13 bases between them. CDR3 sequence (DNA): TGTGCCAGCATTAAAGGGGGGAGCTCCTACGAGCAGTACTTC. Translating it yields CASIKGGSSYEQYF.

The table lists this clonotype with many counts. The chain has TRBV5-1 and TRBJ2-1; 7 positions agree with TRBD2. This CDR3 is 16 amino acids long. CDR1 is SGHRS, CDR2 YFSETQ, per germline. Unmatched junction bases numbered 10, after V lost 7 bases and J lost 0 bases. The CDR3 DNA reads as TGCGCCAGCCCCCTGTTGCTAGCGGCCTCCTACAATGAGCAGTTCTTC. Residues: CASPLLLAASYNEQFF.

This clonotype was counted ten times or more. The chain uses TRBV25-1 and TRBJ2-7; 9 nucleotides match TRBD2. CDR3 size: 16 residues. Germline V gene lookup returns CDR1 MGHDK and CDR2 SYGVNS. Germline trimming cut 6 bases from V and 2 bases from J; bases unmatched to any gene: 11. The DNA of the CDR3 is TGTGCCAGCAGCCCGACTAGCGGTCAATCCCCCTACGAGCAGTACGTC. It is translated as CASSPTSGQSPYEQYV.

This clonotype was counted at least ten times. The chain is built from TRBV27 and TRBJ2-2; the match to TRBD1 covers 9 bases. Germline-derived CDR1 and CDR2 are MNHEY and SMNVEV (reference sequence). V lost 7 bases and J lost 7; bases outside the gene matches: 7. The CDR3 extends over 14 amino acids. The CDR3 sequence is CASTGQGQIGELFF. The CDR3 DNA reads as TGTGCCAGCACTGGACAGGGGCAGATCGGGGAGCTGTTTTTT.

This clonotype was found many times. The CDR3 region has the DNA TGCAGTGCTAGGGACCGTCCGGGTGCCGTCTACGAGCAGTACTTC. Translation gives CSARDRPGAVYEQYF. The chain combines TRBV20-1 with TRBJ2-7; no definite D call. V was clipped by 3 bases and J by 3 bases, with 18 bases between them. CDR3 length equals 15 residues. From germline, CDR1 is DFQATT and CDR2 SNEGSKA (reference sequence).

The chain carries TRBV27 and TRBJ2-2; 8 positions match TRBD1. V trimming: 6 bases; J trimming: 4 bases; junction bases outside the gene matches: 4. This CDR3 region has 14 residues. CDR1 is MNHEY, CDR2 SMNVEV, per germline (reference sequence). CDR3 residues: CASRGTGLTGELFF. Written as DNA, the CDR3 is TGTGCCAGCAGGGGGACAGGCCTCACCGGGGAGCTGTTTTTT.

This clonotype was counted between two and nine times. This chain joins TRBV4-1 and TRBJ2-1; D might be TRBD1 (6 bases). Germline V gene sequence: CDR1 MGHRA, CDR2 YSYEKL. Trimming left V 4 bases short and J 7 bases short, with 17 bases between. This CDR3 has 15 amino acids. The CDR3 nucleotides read TGCGCCAGCAGCCCCCTTGAAGGACAGTGGAATGAGCAGTTCTTC. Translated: CASSPLEGQWNEQFF.

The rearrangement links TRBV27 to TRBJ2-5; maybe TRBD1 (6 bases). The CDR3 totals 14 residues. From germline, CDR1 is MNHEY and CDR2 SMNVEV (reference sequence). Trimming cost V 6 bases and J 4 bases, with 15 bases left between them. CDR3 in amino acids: CASRPTGWRETQYF. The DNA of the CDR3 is TGTGCCAGCAGACCGACAGGATGGAGAGAGACCCAGTACTTC.

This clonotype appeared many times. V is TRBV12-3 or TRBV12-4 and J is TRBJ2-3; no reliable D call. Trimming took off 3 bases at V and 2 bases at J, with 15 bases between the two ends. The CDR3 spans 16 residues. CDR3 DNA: TGTGCCAGCAGTTTTCAAGGATGGGGTACCACAGATACGCAGTATTTT. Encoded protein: CASSFQGWGTTDTQYF.

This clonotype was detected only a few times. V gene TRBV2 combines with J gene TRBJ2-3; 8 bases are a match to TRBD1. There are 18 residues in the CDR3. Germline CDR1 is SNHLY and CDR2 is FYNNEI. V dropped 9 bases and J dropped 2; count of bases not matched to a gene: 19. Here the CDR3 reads CARAGQGGAETPTDTQYF. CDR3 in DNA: TGTGCCAGGGCCGGACAGGGAGGAGCGGAAACTCCCACAGATACGCAGTATTTT.

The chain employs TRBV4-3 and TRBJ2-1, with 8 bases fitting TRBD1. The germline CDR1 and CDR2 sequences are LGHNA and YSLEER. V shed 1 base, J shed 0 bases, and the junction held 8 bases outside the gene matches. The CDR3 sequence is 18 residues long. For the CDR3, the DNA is TGCGCCAGCAGCCAAGTCCACAGGGGGGCGAGCTCCTACAATGAGCAGTTCTTC. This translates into CASSQVHRGASSYNEQFF.

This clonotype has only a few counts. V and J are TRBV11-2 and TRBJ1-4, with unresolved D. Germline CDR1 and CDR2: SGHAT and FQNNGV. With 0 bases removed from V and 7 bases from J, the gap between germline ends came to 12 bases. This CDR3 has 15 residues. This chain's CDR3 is CASSLEADVSEKLFF. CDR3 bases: TGTGCCAGCAGCTTAGAGGCAGATGTGAGTGAAAAACTGTTTTTT.

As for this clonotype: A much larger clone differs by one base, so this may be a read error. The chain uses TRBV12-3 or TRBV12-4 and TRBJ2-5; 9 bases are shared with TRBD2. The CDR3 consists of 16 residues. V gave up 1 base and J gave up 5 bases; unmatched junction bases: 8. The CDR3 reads CASSLDVGAGGETQYF. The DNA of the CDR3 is TGTGCCAGCAGTTTAGACGTTGGGGCGGGAGGGGAGACCCAGTACTTC.

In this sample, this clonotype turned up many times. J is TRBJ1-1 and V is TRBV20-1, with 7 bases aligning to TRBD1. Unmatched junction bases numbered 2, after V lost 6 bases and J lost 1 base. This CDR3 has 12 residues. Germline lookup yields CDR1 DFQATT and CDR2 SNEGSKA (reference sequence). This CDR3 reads CSARTGNTEAFF. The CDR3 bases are TGCAGTGCCCGGACAGGGAACACTGAAGCTTTCTTT.

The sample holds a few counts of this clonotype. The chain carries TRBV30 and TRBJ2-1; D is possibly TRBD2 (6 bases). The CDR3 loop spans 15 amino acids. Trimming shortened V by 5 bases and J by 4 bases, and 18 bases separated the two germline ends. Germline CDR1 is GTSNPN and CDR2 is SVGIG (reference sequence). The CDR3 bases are TGTGCCTGGGGACGGCTAGCGTCCACTTACAATGAGCAGTTCTTC. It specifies CAWGRLASTYNEQFF.

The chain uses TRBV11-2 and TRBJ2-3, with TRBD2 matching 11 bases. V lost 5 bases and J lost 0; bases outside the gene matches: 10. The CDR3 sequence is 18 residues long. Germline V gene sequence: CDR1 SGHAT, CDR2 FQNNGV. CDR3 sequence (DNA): TGTGCCAGCAGCCCGGGTTTGCGACTAGCGGGGAGCACAGATACGCAGTATTTT. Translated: CASSPGLRLAGSTDTQYF.

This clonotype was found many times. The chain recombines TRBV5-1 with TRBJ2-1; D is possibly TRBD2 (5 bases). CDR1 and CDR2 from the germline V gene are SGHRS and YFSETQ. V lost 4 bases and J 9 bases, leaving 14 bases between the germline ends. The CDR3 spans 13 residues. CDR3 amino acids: CASSLSRATEQFF. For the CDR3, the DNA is TGCGCCAGCAGCCTCTCGAGGGCGACTGAGCAGTTCTTC.

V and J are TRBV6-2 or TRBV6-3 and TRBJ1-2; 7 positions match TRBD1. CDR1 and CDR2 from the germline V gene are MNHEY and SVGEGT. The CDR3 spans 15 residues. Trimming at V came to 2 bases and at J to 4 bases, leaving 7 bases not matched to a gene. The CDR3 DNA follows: TGTGCCAGCAGTTACCGAAGGGCAGGGGGCTATGGCTACACCTTC. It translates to CASSYRRAGGYGYTF.